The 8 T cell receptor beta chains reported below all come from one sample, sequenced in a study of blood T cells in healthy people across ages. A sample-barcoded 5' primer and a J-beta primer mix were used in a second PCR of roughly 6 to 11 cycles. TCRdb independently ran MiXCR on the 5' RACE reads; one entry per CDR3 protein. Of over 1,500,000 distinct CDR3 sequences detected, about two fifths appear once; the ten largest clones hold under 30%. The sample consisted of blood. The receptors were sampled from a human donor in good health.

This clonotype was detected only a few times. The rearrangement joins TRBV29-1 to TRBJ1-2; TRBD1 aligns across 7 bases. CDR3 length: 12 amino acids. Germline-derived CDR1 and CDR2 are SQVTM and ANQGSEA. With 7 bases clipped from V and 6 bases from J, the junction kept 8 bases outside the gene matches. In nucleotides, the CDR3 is TGCAGCGCGCCCCACAGGGGCGATGGCTACACCTTC. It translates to CSAPHRGDGYTF.

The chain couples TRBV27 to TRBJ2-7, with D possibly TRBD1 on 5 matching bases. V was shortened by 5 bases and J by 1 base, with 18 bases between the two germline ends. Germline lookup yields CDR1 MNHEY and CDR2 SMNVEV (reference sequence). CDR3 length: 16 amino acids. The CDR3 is CASSEKGPELSYEQYF. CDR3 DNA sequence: TGTGCCAGCAGTGAAAAGGGGCCAGAGTTATCCTACGAGCAGTACTTC.

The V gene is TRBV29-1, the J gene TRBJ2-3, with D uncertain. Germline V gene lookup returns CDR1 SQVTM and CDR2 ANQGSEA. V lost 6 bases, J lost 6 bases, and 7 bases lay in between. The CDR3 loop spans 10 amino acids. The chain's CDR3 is CSVPGDTQYF. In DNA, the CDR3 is TGCAGCGTCCCCGGCGATACGCAGTATTTT.

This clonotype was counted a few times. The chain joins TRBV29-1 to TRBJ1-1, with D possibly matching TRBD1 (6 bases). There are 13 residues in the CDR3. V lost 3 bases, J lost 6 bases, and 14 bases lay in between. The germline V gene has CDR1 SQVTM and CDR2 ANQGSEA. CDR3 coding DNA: TGCAGCGTTGATGAGCAGGGGTTCGCTGAAGCTTTCTTT. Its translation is CSVDEQGFAEAFF.

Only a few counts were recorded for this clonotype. In DNA form, the CDR3 reads TGTGCCAGCAGCCTGTGGACAGGGAGCAACTACGAGCAGTACTTC. It translates to CASSLWTGSNYEQYF. V usage is TRBV5-5 and J usage is TRBJ2-5, with 8 bases aligning to TRBD1. With the DNA end fitting TRBJ2-7 better, the J assignment may be wrong. Germline V CDR1 and CDR2: SGHKS, YYEKEE (reference sequence). This CDR3 spans 15 amino acids.

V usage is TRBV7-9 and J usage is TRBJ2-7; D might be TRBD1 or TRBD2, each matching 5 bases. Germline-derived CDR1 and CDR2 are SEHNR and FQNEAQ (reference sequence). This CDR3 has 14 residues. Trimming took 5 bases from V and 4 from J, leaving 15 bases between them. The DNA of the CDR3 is TGTGCCAGCAGCCAGGGACCAGAAGAGTACGAGCAGTACTTC. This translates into CASSQGPEEYEQYF.

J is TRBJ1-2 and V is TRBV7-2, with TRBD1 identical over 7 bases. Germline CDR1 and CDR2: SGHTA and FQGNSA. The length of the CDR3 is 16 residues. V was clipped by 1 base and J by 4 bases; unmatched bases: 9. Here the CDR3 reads CASSLEETGSGYGYTF. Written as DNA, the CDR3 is TGTGCCAGCAGCTTAGAAGAGACAGGGTCAGGCTATGGCTACACCTTC.

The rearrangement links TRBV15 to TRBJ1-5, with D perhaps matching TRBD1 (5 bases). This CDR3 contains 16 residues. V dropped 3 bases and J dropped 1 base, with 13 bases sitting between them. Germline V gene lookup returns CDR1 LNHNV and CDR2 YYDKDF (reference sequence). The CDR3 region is CATSSTRDRSNQPQHF. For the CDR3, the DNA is TGTGCCACCAGCAGCACCCGGGACCGGAGCAATCAGCCCCAGCATTTT.